Sequencing of this T cell receptor (beta chain) was carried out in a study of blood T cells in healthy people across ages. Together with a sample-barcoded 5' primer, a J-beta primer mix was included in a second PCR lasting roughly 6 to 12 cycles. TCRdb called the 5' RACE reads again in MiXCR, with one record for every CDR3 protein. The sample lists 1.5 million to 2 million distinct CDR3 sequences, roughly 52% occurring once. Each donor gave approximately 9.7 milliliters of peripheral blood. This receptor was identified in a woman aged 40 to 55 in good health. The specimen sequenced was blood.

In nucleotides, the CDR3 is TGCGCCAGCAGCCACGCACTAAGCACAGATACGCAGTATTTT. Translated, it gives CASSHALSTDTQYF. The gene calls are TRBV4-1 and TRBJ2-3; D ambiguous. The CDR3 loop spans 14 amino acids. Trimming removed 3 bases at V and 0 bases at J, with 7 bases between. Germline V gives CDR1 MGHRA, CDR2 YSYEKL.